This TCR beta chain was identified during a study of T cells in localized non-small cell lung cancer (dated by TCRdb to about 2020). Concerning the study at large: Comparing tumors with uninvolved tumor-adjacent lungs, the study looked at the T cell repertoires of fewer than 250 patients with early-stage NSCLC. All 220 or so NSCLC patients in the cohort were treatment-naive and had localized lung tumors that were resected. Of the NSCLC patients, about 130 were male and roughly 110 were female, and the mean age was roughly 61 years. The paper as a whole reports these results and caveats: Longer overall survival was associated with higher T cell density in blood, whereas shorter survival was associated with higher clonality in adjacent lung. Because multi-region sequencing of the tumors was not done, intratumor heterogeneity could not be ruled out. A median of about 55 of the top 100 tumor clones were detected in paired uninvolved adjacent lung, and around 30 of these tumor clones were also found among the top 100 clones of the paired uninvolved adjacent lung. Because the study design was exploratory, TCR variables were selected using unadjusted p-values without false-discovery rate correction. Uninvolved tumor-adjacent lung showed the highest T cell clonality, higher than tumor, which suggests more focused antigenic responses in the adjacent lung.

Only a few counts were recorded for this clone. The antigen it recognizes is unknown. Base qualities are not recorded, but no much larger clone differs from it by a single base. TCR beta CDR3 regions were sequenced from DNA using the immunoSEQ Assay. The study's own analysis went as follows. T cell density was computed as TCR beta template counts normalized to usable DNA estimated by amplifying housekeeping genes. Using the preseqR package, richness was estimated by extrapolating to 120,000 templates for tissue samples and 400,000 templates for PBMC samples. Clonality was defined as one minus Pielou's evenness. To identify tissue-enriched TCRs, differential abundance testing was run on productive amino-acid clonotypes with a minimum total count of 5 and an alpha of 0.1. Repertoire overlap between compartments was quantified with the Jaccard Index and Morisita Overlap Index. GLIPH grouped TCR beta CDR3s together with public tetramer-defined viral CDR3s, and a viral motif had to include at least three viral sequences and show V-gene enrichment. Imported from immuneACCESS, the table was reduced by TCRdb to in-frame sequences with V and J called. These copies leave out some clones; in studies compared against another copy, an unresolved V gene accounts for under half, and the cause of the remainder is not known. That table supplies the V and J calls and clone size; D and trimming were determined from the DNA. This sample is represented by around 70,000 clones; roughly nine tenths of them were singletons. The ten largest clones capture 20% to 25% of the sample.

At diagnosis, tumor, uninvolved tumor-adjacent lung and peripheral blood were collected and then preserved as a mix of FFPE and fresh-frozen material. For TCR repertoire profiling, the blood samples were analyzed as peripheral blood mononuclear cells. Counted from cysteine to phenylalanine, this CDR3 has 13 amino acids. This entry keeps only the CDR3 DNA: 39 bases, framed from base 1. V gives up 4 bases and J gives up 5 bases, and the segment between their germline ends measures 11 bases. CDR1 SGHDT and CDR2 YYEEEE are derived from the germline V gene. The clonotype was recovered from a male donor aged 60 or over with stage III squamous cell lung carcinoma. The sample consisted of peripheral blood, taken before any cancer treatment. Recombination connected TRBV5-6 to TRBJ2-3; a tentative D call is TRBD1 (5 bases match). This receptor has the CDR3 CASSQGRRDTQYF. The DNA is TGTGCCAGCAGCCAGGGAAGGAGAGATACGCAGTATTTT.